Below, 8 T cell receptor beta chains from the same sample are listed, as sequenced in a study of T cells expressing NK-cell markers. TCRdb re-called the 5' RACE reads and shows each CDR3 protein once, DNA omitted. The data include about 260,000 distinct CDR3 sequences; the top ten clones carry about 4%. The sample was blood T cells: a sorted CD56 or NKG2C T cell subset, CD4+ or CD8+ T cells, or bulk PBMC T cells (not recorded which). Receptor source: a woman aged 18-70 years in good health.

The chain couples TRBV12-3 or TRBV12-4 to TRBJ1-1; TCRdb's D call of TRBD1 is untestable without DNA. This CDR3 region has 19 residues. The CDR3 loop is CASSLRRGRDIPLNTEAFF.

This chain links TRBV6-1 with TRBJ1-5; the TCRdb call, TRBD1, lacks DNA for checking. Germline CDR1 MNHNS, CDR2 SASEGT. The CDR3 spans 15 residues. The CDR3 here is CASSEHRGFNQPQHF.

The V gene is TRBV28, the J gene TRBJ2-1; TCRdb outputs TRBD1, but without DNA this stays unchecked. The CDR3 loop spans 16 amino acids. Looked up from germline, CDR1 is MDHEN and CDR2 is SYDVKM. CDR3 residues: CASSLDPGTAENEQFF.

V and J are TRBV30 and TRBJ2-7; the TCRdb call, TRBD1, lacks DNA for checking. This CDR3 has 13 amino acids. Germline loops: CDR1 GTSNPN, CDR2 SVGIG (reference sequence). The chain's CDR3 is CAWSADRSYEQYF.

The chain employs TRBV25-1 and TRBJ1-2; TCRdb's assignment of TRBD1 cannot be checked, as there is no DNA. The length of the CDR3 is 12 residues. CDR1 and CDR2 from the germline V gene are MGHDK and SYGVNS. The CDR3 protein is CASYRQGRGYTF.

This chain links TRBV20-1 with TRBJ2-3; absent DNA, TCRdb's TRBD1 call cannot be checked. CDR1 and CDR2 from the germline V gene are DFQATT and SNEGSKA (reference sequence). CDR3 length: 16 amino acids. CDR3 amino acids: CSARDNEAGVPDTQYF.

J is TRBJ2-1 and V is TRBV5-1; TCRdb selects TRBD1, and the lack of DNA leaves this call unchecked. CDR1 SGHRS and CDR2 YFSETQ come from the germline V gene. This CDR3 is 13 amino acids long. This CDR3 reads CASTSGTTIEQFF.

The chain carries TRBV11-2 and TRBJ2-7; the D call of TRBD2 rests on TCRdb alone, since no DNA is present to check it. The CDR3 runs to 18 residues. CDR1 and CDR2 (germline): SGHAT, FQNNGV. The CDR3 loop is CASSPRNSGLAGTYEQYF.